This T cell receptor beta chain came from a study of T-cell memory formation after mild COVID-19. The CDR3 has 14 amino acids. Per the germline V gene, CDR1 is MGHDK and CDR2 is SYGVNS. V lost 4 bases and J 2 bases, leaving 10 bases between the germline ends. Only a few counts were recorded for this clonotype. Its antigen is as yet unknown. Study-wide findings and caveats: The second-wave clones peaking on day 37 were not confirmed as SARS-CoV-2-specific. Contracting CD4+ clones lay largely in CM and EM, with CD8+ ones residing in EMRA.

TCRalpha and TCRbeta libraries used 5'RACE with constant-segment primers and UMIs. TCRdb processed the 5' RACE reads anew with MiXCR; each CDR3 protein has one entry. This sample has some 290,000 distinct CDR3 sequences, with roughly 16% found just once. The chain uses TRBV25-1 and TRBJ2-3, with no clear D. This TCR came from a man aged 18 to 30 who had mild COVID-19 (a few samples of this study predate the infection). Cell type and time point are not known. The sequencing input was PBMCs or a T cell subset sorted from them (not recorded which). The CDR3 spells CASSVDRATDTQYF. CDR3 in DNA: TGTGCCAGCAGTGTAGACCGGGCCACAGATACGCAGTATTTT.